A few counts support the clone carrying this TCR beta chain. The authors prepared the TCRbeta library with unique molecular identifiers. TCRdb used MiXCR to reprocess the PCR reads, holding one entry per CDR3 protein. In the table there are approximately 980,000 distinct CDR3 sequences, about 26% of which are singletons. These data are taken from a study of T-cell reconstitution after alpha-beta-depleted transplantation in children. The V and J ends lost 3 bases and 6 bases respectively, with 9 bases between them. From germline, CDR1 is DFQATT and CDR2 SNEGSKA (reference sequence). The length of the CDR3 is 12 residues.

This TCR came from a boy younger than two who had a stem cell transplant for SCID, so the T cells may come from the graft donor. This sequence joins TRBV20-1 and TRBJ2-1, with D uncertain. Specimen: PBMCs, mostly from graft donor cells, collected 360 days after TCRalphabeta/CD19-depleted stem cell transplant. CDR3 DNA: TGCAGTGCTAGTCATCCATCCAATGAGCAGTTCTTC. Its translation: CSASHPSNEQFF.